The present T cell receptor (beta chain) was sequenced within a study of shared T cell receptors in the human thymus. Assay used: immunoSEQ multiplex PCR; TCRdb lists only in-frame clones, some missing. The sample has almost 550,000 clones; approximately 80% are singletons. Germline V gene sequence: CDR1 SGDLS, CDR2 YYNGEE. This CDR3 contains 13 residues. V lost 8 bases, J lost 0 bases, and 4 bases stayed unmatched. This same sample was also taken into another study, of human thymus T cells. From that report: Having surgery to correct congenital heart defects, healthy Finnish infants acted as the donors. Resected material from corrective heart surgery provided the thymus tissue analysed.

Sequenced input: thymocytes. J is TRBJ1-1 and V is TRBV9; 7 bases align to TRBD1. The sequence was collected from a boy in the first two years of life with a congenital heart defect. CDR3 sequence (DNA): TGTGCCAGTACAGGGGCTATGAACACTGAAGCTTTCTTT. This codes for CASTGAMNTEAFF.